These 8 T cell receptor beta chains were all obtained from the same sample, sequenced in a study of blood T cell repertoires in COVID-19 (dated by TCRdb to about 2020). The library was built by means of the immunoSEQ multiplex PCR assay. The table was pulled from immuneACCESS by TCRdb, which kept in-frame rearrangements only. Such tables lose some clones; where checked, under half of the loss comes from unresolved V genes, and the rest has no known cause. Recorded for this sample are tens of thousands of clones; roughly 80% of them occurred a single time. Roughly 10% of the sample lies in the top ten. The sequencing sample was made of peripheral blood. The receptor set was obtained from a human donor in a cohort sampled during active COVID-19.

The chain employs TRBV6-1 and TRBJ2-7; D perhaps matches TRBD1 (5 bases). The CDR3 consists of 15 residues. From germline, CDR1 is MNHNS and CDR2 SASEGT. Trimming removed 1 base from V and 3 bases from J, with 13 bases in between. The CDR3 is CASSEVGQGGYEQYF. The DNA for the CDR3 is TGTGCCAGCAGTGAAGTGGGCCAGGGTGGCTACGAGCAGTACTTC.

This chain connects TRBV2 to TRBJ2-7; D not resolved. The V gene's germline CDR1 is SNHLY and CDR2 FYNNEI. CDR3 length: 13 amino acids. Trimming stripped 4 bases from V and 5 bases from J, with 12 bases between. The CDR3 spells CASSGRTVDEQYF. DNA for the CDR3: TGTGCCAGCAGTGGCCGCACAGTGGACGAGCAGTACTTC. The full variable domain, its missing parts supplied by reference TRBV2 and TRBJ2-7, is EPEVTQTPSHQVTQMGQEVILRCVPISNHLYFYWYRQILGQKVEFLVSFYNNEISEKSEIFDDQFSVERPDGSNFTLKIRSTKLEDSAMYFCASSGRTVDEQYFGPGTRLTVT.

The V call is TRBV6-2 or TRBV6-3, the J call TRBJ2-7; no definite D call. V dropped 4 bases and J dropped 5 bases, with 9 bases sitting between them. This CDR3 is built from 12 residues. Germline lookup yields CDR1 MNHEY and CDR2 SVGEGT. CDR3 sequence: CASSFSADEQYF. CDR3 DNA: TGTGCCAGCAGTTTTTCTGCGGACGAGCAGTACTTC.

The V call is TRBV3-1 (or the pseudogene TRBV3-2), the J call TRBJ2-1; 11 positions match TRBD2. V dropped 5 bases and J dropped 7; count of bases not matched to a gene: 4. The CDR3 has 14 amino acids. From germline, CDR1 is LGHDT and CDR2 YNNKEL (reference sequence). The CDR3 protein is CASSTRTSGNEQFF. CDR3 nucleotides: TGTGCCAGCAGCACCCGGACTAGCGGGAATGAGCAGTTCTTC.

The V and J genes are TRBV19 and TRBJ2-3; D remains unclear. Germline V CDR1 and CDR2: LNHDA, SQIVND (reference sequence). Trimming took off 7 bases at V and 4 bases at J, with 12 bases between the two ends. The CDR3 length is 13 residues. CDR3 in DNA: TGTGCCAGTAAGTTCGTCGGAGCAGATACGCAGTATTTT. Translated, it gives CASKFVGADTQYF.

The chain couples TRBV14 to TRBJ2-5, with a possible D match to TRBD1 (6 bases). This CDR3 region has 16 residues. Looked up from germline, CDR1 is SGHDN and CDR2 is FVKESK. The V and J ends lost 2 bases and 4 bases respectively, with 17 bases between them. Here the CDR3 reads CASSQMRGSLGETQYF. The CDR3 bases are TGTGCCAGCAGCCAAATGAGGGGGAGTCTTGGAGAGACCCAGTACTTC.

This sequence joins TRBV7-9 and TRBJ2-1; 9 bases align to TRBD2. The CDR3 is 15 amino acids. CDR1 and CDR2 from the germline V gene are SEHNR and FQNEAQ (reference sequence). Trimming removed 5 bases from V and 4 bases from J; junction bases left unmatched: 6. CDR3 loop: CASSLREGRYNEQFF. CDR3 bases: TGTGCCAGCAGCCTGCGGGAGGGCCGATACAATGAGCAGTTCTTC.

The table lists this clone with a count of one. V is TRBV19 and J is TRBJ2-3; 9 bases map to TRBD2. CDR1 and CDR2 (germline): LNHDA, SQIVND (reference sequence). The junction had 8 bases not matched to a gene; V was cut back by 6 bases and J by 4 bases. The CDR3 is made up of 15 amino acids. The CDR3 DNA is TGTGCCAGTAGGACATTAGCGGGAGAGGCAGATACGCAGTATTTT. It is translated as CASRTLAGEADTQYF.